The subject of this entry is one T cell receptor (beta chain). Its antigen is currently unknown. This entry is derived from a study of T cell repertoires in cytomegalovirus infection. Study-wide background: Peptides in the study included HLA-C-restricted and HLA-B-restricted CMV epitopes. Study observations and caveats: HLA-C-restricted CMV clonotypes gave the most frequent clonotype in two of eight donors. Cumulative public TCR beta family frequency identified CMV carriers with the relevant HLA.

V was pared by 0 bases and J by 2 bases, with 11 bases between. Germline V gives CDR1 LNHDA, CDR2 SQIVND (reference sequence). CDR3 length equals 16 residues. MiXCR, applied by TCRdb to the reads, yields one record per CDR3 protein. The sample carries roughly 990,000 distinct CDR3 sequences, approximately 31% recorded once. This receptor was identified in a human donor in good health (CMV status not recorded). Some clones in this sample may be carry-over from other donors' samples. The gene calls are TRBV19 and TRBJ2-1; possible D gene TRBD2, 6 bases. The sequences come from cultured CD8+ T cells from PBMCs, collected from culture after CMV antigen stimulation. Written as DNA, the CDR3 is TGTGCCAGTAGTATAGAAGGAGGGACCCCCTACAATGAGCAGTTCTTC. It translates to CASSIEGGTPYNEQFF. The complete variable domain, with remaining parts taken from reference TRBV19 and TRBJ2-1, reads DGGITQSPKYLFRKEGQNVTLSCEQNLNHDAMYWYRQDPGQGLRLIYYSQIVNDFQKGDIAEGYSVSREKKESFPLTVTSAQKNPTAFYLCASSIEGGTPYNEQFFGPGTRLTVL.